This TCR beta chain was retrieved from a study of identical twins. The study, taken as a whole, reports: Out-of-frame alpha sequences common to twins were enriched for low generation probability. Findings depended on cross-sectional statistics rather than tracking the same donors. Abundant beta clonotypes from cord blood had fewer insertions, unlike memory repertoires, which showed none.

The CDR3 is 15 residues long. V was shortened by 0 bases and J by 7 bases, with 14 bases between the two germline ends. Per the germline V gene, CDR1 is SGHRS and CDR2 is YFSETQ. MiXCR was run by TCRdb on the 5' RACE reads, yielding one entry per CDR3 protein. This table has 420,000 or so distinct CDR3 sequences, approximately 18% appearing once. This clonotype was counted ten times or more. Its matching antigen is unknown. This chain joins TRBV5-1 and TRBJ2-1; D possibly corresponds to TRBD2 (6 bases). The sample comprised naive T cells sorted from blood. This TCR derives from a man aged 50 to 59 in good health. The CDR3: CASSLAGIAVNEQFF. The CDR3 DNA sequence: TGCGCCAGCAGCTTGGCCGGGATAGCGGTAAATGAGCAGTTCTTC.